This T cell receptor (beta chain) was captured by sequencing in a study of human T cells and chemical hapten exposure. Background on the study: Across the whole study, which lasted roughly five months, patients were given diphenylcyclopropenone on the scalp once a week.

Using its own MiXCR run on the RACE reads, TCRdb lists one record per CDR3 protein. The table has tens of thousands of distinct CDR3 sequences, 12% seen once. Trimming cost V 7 bases and J 0 bases, with 6 bases left between them. CDR3 length: 11 residues. CDR1 is SQVTM, CDR2 ANQGSEA, per germline. This sample's time point: pre-sensitization, week 0. The treatment denotes: therapeutic diphenylcyclopropenone sensitization with weekly scalp DPC. Unfractionated whole blood was the source of the extracted total RNA. There are many counts of this clonotype. Source: whole blood, taken in connection with sensitization to the hapten diphenylcyclopropenone (DPC). The receptor's source is a middle-aged woman with alopecia areata. Some clones in this sample may be carry-over from other donors' samples. The chain uses TRBV29-1 and TRBJ2-5; the D gene is possibly TRBD1 (5 bases). CDR3 sequence (DNA): TGCAGCGGGACAAACCAAGAGACCCAGTACTTC. Protein: CSGTNQETQYF. The entire variable domain, with the rest obtained from reference TRBV29-1 and TRBJ2-5, is as follows: SAVISQKPSRDICQRGTSLTIQCQVDSQVTMMFWYRQQPGQSLTLIATANQGSEATYESGFVIDKFPISRPNLTFSTLTVSNMSPEDSSIYLCSGTNQETQYFGPGTRLLVL.